This T cell receptor beta chain came from a study of blood T cell repertoires in COVID-19. About the research overall: Samples came from the United States, Italy and Spain, spanning acute and convalescent COVID-19. T cells, B-cell-depleted T cells, or PBMCs provided the cDNA or gDNA that served as material.

Germline-derived CDR1 and CDR2 are MGHRA and YSYEKL. Trimming took 1 base from V and 2 from J, leaving 14 bases between them. This CDR3 contains 16 residues. Methods used by the authors: It was from reference gene primer amplification that nucleated cell counts were estimated. TCRdb's table, derived via immunoSEQ multiplex PCR, lists solely in-frame clones and lacks some. V, J and clone size were drawn from that table, and D and trimming were deduced from the DNA. The data show around 69,000 clones, approximately 80% seen once. This TCR derives from a woman between 70 and 85 years old with acute or convalescent COVID-19. The sample comprised peripheral blood. This chain uses TRBV4-1 with TRBJ2-5, with D possibly being TRBD2 (6 bases). The CDR3 nucleotides read TGCGCCAGCAGCCAAGGCTCGGGACTTCGGCAAGAGACCCAGTACTTC. It is translated as CASSQGSGLRQETQYF.